What follows are 10 T cell receptor beta chains derived from one specimen sequenced in a study of T cell responses to AZD1222 COVID-19 vaccine (dated by TCRdb to 2020 to 2022). Library creation used the immunoSEQ multiplex PCR assay. Sourced from immuneACCESS, this table was stored by TCRdb with only in-frame sequences that have V and J called. A share of the clones is absent; for the studies checked, an unresolved V gene accounts for under half, and the remainder has no known explanation. Counted in this sample were roughly 99,000 clones; roughly 87% of them appeared once. The ten largest clones capture 3.5% to 4.5% of the sample. The label giving this sample's time point can be read as: baseline before first vaccination. Material: peripheral blood, obtained on day 0 of AZD1222 vaccination. The source of these receptors is an adult in good health.

The CDR3 sequence: CASSLGENYGYTF. In DNA form, the CDR3 reads TGTGCCAGCAGCTTGGGGGAAAACTATGGCTACACCTTC. This chain uses TRBV7-3 with TRBJ1-2, with D tentatively TRBD1 (5 bases). This CDR3 region has 13 residues. V was cut by 3 bases and J by 2 bases, with 7 bases left in between. CDR1 is SGHTA, CDR2 FQGTGA, per germline.

In this sample, this clone turned up a few times. J is TRBJ2-1 and V is TRBV7-2; 7 bases match TRBD1. There are 14 residues in the CDR3. CDR1 and CDR2 from the germline V gene are SGHTA and FQGNSA. Losses at the gene ends were 5 bases for V and 4 bases for J; bases not matched to a gene: 5. The CDR3 here is CASSRDRGYNEQFF. Here the CDR3 DNA reads TGTGCCAGCAGCCGGGACAGAGGATACAATGAGCAGTTCTTC. Together with reference TRBV7-2 and TRBJ2-1, the CDR3 gives the full variable domain: GAGVSQSPSNKVTEKGKDVELRCDPISGHTALYWYRQSLGQGLEFLIYFQGNSAPDKSGLPSDRFSAERTGGSVSTLTIQRTQQEDSAVYLCASSRDRGYNEQFFGPGTRLTVL.

This chain joins TRBV5-1 and TRBJ2-1, with a tentative D call TRBD2 (5 bases). The CDR3 has 15 amino acids. Trimming took off 6 bases at V and 0 bases at J, with 13 bases between the two ends. Germline V CDR1 and CDR2: SGHRS, YFSETQ. The CDR3 sequence is CASNRDGISYNEQFF. The CDR3 coding sequence is TGCGCCAGCAACAGAGACGGGATCTCCTACAATGAGCAGTTCTTC.

This clone was recorded once. Here the CDR3 reads CASSEDRGLAFF. CDR3 bases: TGTGCCAGCAGTGAAGACAGGGGCTTAGCTTTCTTT. The J gene is TRBJ1-1, the V gene TRBV25-1; 8 bases map to TRBD1. The CDR3 is 12 amino acids. V was pared by 2 bases and J by 10 bases, with 3 bases of the junction left unmatched. CDR1 MGHDK and CDR2 SYGVNS come from the germline V gene.

V gene TRBV30 combines with J gene TRBJ2-7; 12 bases align to TRBD1. Germline V gene data show CDR1 as GTSNPN and CDR2 as SVGIG (reference sequence). This CDR3 comprises 14 residues. The J segment lost 9 bases and the V segment lost 3 bases, leaving 9 bases of the junction unmatched. The CDR3 nucleotides are TGTGCCTGGAGGGCGGGGACAGGGGGCGCAGGGCAGTACTTC. Translating it yields CAWRAGTGGAGQYF.

The rearrangement links TRBV5-6 to TRBJ1-5, with D hard to call. Trimming took off 2 bases at V and 0 bases at J, with 3 bases between the two ends. CDR3 length: 13 amino acids. CDR1 is SGHDT, CDR2 YYEEEE, per germline. Here the CDR3 DNA reads TGTGCCAGCAGCTTAGGTAGCAATCAGCCCCAGCATTTT. This encodes CASSLGSNQPQHF.

The rearrangement uses TRBV6-5 and TRBJ2-1; 7 nucleotides line up with TRBD2. The CDR3 covers 15 residues. The V gene end was trimmed by 8 bases and the J gene end by 7 bases; junction bases not matched to a gene: 14. The germline V gene encodes CDR1 MNHEY and CDR2 SVGAGI. The CDR3 loop is CASSHDPGGGNEQFF. As DNA, the CDR3 is TGTGCCAGCTCTCATGACCCTGGGGGGGGGAATGAGCAGTTCTTC.

The V gene is TRBV7-2, the J gene TRBJ2-7, with 7 bases fitting TRBD1. CDR1 SGHTA and CDR2 FQGNSA come from the germline V gene. The trim removed 5 bases at V and 10 bases at J, leaving 8 bases unmatched. The CDR3 covers 12 residues. The CDR3 loop reads CASSQQQGKQYF. The CDR3 DNA is TGTGCCAGCAGCCAACAACAGGGGAAACAGTACTTC.

The J gene is TRBJ2-2, the V gene TRBV19, with a possible D match to TRBD2 (5 bases). Germline V CDR1 and CDR2: LNHDA, SQIVND (reference sequence). The CDR3 has 12 residues. V was shortened by 7 bases and J by 7 bases, with 10 bases between the two germline ends. The CDR3 protein is CASMGEGGELFF. DNA for the CDR3: TGTGCCAGTATGGGTGAGGGCGGGGAGCTGTTTTTT. The variable domain in full, with the rest retrieved from reference TRBV19 and TRBJ2-2, is DGGITQSPKYLFRKEGQNVTLSCEQNLNHDAMYWYRQDPGQGLRLIYYSQIVNDFQKGDIAEGYSVSREKKESFPLTVTSAQKNPTAFYLCASMGEGGELFFGEGSRLTVL.

This clone has a single count. This chain links TRBV7-8 with TRBJ2-1, with D perhaps TRBD1 or TRBD2 (5 bases each). V lost 1 base, J lost 0 bases, and 13 bases lay in between. The CDR3 covers 17 residues. Germline V lookup: CDR1 SGHVS, CDR2 FQNEAQ. The CDR3 loop reads CASSLGGRALSYNEQFF. CDR3 nucleotides: TGTGCCAGCAGCTTAGGGGGACGGGCCCTCTCCTACAATGAGCAGTTCTTC.